Described below is a single T cell receptor (beta chain) sequence and its context. What it recognizes is unknown. This sample's time point: persistent/refractory GD, antithyroid drugs over 5 years with positive TRAb. PBMC RNA was the source of the TCR library. The sample belongs to a study of regulatory T cells in long-lasting Graves disease. Study conclusions and caveats: Repertoires from persistent disease leaned toward TRBV28, TRBJ1-2 and TRBJ2-5.

Arm-PCR of CDR3 regions and iRepertoire HTBI primers were used to build TCR beta libraries. TCRdb re-analysed the multiplex PCR reads in MiXCR, keeping a single row per CDR3 protein. The data contain under 450,000 distinct CDR3 sequences, 23% of them singletons. The CDR3 sequence is 17 residues long. Germline V gene lookup returns CDR1 SGHAT and CDR2 FQNNGV. The V and J ends lost 4 bases and 1 base respectively, with 19 bases between them. The sequenced sample was peripheral blood mononuclear cells (PBMCs), obtained when the disease was refractory, from a patient treated with antithyroid drugs. This clonotype was sampled from a woman aged 40 to 50 with Graves disease. The chain uses TRBV11-2 and TRBJ1-1; possible D gene TRBD1, 5 bases. This CDR3 reads CASSSQGVRVWNTEAFF. The CDR3 region has the DNA TGTGCCAGCAGCTCCCAAGGGGTCCGCGTCTGGAACACTGAAGCTTTCTTT.